This entry lists 28 T cell receptor beta chains sequenced from one sample in a study of early T cells in non-severe SARS-CoV-2 infection. TCRdb processed the 5' RACE reads anew with MiXCR; each CDR3 protein has one entry. Among roughly 27,000 distinct CDR3 sequences, around 4% were seen once, and the ten largest hold 3.5% to 5%. Sequenced: whole blood. The receptors were gathered from an adult who was a healthcare worker with PCR-confirmed SARS-CoV-2 infection or an uninfected control (not recorded which).

In its sample, this clonotype was seen many times. This chain joins TRBV5-1 and TRBJ2-3; the match to TRBD1 covers 8 bases. The V gene's germline CDR1 is SGHRS and CDR2 YFSETQ. The trim removed 3 bases at V and 2 bases at J, leaving 5 bases unmatched. This CDR3 spans 15 amino acids. CDR3 bases: TGCGCCAGCAGCTCCGGACAGGGACTCACAGATACGCAGTATTTT. Translated: CASSSGQGLTDTQYF.

A few counts support this clonotype. This sequence joins TRBV28 and TRBJ2-7, with D unclear. The V and J ends lost 5 bases and 7 bases respectively, with 9 bases between them. From germline, CDR1 is MDHEN and CDR2 SYDVKM. The CDR3 has 11 amino acids. The CDR3 DNA sequence: TGTGCCAGCAGTACCGTTAGAGAGCAGTACTTC. Translation: CASSTVREQYF.

There are many counts of this clonotype. The chain joins TRBV10-3 to TRBJ2-5; D perhaps matches TRBD2 (5 bases). V lost 2 bases to trimming and J lost 3 bases, with 16 bases between them. CDR1 is ENHRY, CDR2 SYGVKD, per germline. The CDR3 totals 16 residues. CDR3: CAISEGSTRSKETQYF. Written as DNA, the CDR3 is TGTGCCATCAGTGAGGGTTCAACTAGATCTAAAGAGACCCAGTACTTC.

Ten or more counts support this clonotype. The chain has TRBV5-1 and TRBJ2-7; D unresolved. This CDR3 is built from 13 residues. The germline gives CDR1 SGHRS, CDR2 YFSETQ. The ends were cut back, 0 bases at V and 11 bases at J, with 15 bases in the middle. In nucleotides, the CDR3 is TGCGCCAGCAGCTTGGTTTTATCAGGTATTAAGTACTTC. This encodes CASSLVLSGIKYF.

This clonotype was detected many times. The rearrangement links TRBV6-2 or TRBV6-3 to TRBJ1-1, with no clear D. Trimming left V 2 bases short and J 0 bases short, with 13 bases between. CDR1 is MNHEY and CDR2 is SVGEGT in the germline V gene. The CDR3 is 16 amino acids. The CDR3 sequence: CASSYSWEIMNTEAFF. The CDR3 DNA sequence: TGTGCCAGCAGTTACAGCTGGGAAATCATGAACACTGAAGCTTTCTTT.

This clonotype was seen many times. The rearrangement joins TRBV28 to TRBJ2-1, with TRBD1 as a possible D gene (5 bases). The length of the CDR3 is 13 residues. The V and J ends lost 2 bases and 9 bases respectively, with 11 bases between them. Germline V gene lookup returns CDR1 MDHEN and CDR2 SYDVKM. The DNA of the CDR3 is TGTGCCAGCAGTTTACAGGGTTTTACTGAGCAGTTCTTC. Translation gives CASSLQGFTEQFF.

The rearrangement joins TRBV20-1 to TRBJ1-4; D is unclear. The germline CDR1 and CDR2 sequences are DFQATT and SNEGSKA (reference sequence). The length of the CDR3 is 14 residues. The V end lost 3 bases, the J end lost 0 bases, and 8 bases lay between the germline ends. In DNA, the CDR3 is TGCAGTGCTAGCCCCCCGACAACTAATGAAAAACTGTTTTTT. Protein sequence: CSASPPTTNEKLFF.

This clonotype was found many times. The CDR3 sequence is CAWRRSGYYNEQFF. The CDR3 region has the DNA TGTGCCTGGAGACGTAGCGGCTACTACAATGAGCAGTTCTTC. The chain recombines TRBV30 with TRBJ2-1; D perhaps matches TRBD2 (6 bases). The CDR3 sequence is 14 residues long. The ends were cut back, 3 bases at V and 3 bases at J, with 12 bases in the middle. Per the germline V gene, CDR1 is GTSNPN and CDR2 is SVGIG (reference sequence).

This clonotype was recorded many times. This chain uses TRBV11-2 with TRBJ2-3; 9 bases are shared with TRBD1. Looked up from germline, CDR1 is SGHAT and CDR2 is FQNNGV. The CDR3 is 15 amino acids. J gave up 4 bases and V 3 bases, and 5 bases lay outside the gene matches. The CDR3 reads CASSFRDRAADTQYF. CDR3 DNA sequence: TGTGCCAGCAGCTTCCGGGACAGGGCCGCAGATACGCAGTATTTT.

This clonotype has at least ten counts. The gene calls are TRBV28 and TRBJ1-1, with D perhaps matching TRBD1 (6 bases). CDR3 length: 15 residues. Germline V gene sequence: CDR1 MDHEN, CDR2 SYDVKM. The V end was cut by 3 bases, the J end by 1 base, with 12 bases between. The chain's CDR3 is CASSLSGTTNTEAFF. The CDR3 nucleotides read TGTGCCAGCAGTTTGTCGGGGACAACGAACACTGAAGCTTTCTTT.

This clonotype has ten or more counts. V usage is TRBV12-3 or TRBV12-4 and J usage is TRBJ2-5; D is unclear. Trimming took off 3 bases at V and 4 bases at J, with 12 bases between the two ends. CDR3 length: 14 amino acids. This chain's CDR3 is CASSLTTAGETQYF. In DNA, the CDR3 is TGTGCCAGCAGTTTGACCACCGCCGGAGAGACCCAGTACTTC.

This clonotype was recorded at least ten times. The chain carries TRBV4-2 and TRBJ2-3, with TRBD2 as a possible D gene (6 bases). Germline CDR1 is LGHNA and CDR2 is YNFKEQ. There are 16 residues in the CDR3. Deletions cut 3 bases from V and 6 bases from J, with 19 bases between. The CDR3 region is CASSQVSGLGQDTQYF. Written as DNA, the CDR3 is TGTGCCAGCAGCCAGGTCTCGGGACTCGGCCAGGATACGCAGTATTTT.

This clonotype was detected ten times or more. The V gene is TRBV24-1, the J gene TRBJ2-1; tentative D call: TRBD2 (5 bases). Germline V gene lookup returns CDR1 KGHDR and CDR2 SFDVKD. The CDR3 runs 16 residues. Trimming removed 2 bases at V and 0 bases at J, with 10 bases between. The CDR3: CATSDWTASSYNEQFF. CDR3 nucleotides: TGTGCCACCAGTGATTGGACTGCCTCCTCCTACAATGAGCAGTTCTTC.

In its sample, this clonotype was seen many times. The J gene is TRBJ2-1, the V gene TRBV20-1; D unclear. Trimming removed 3 bases at V and 6 bases at J, with 9 bases between. The CDR3 consists of 12 residues. Germline CDR1 DFQATT, CDR2 SNEGSKA (reference sequence). The CDR3, as DNA: TGCAGTGCTAGTCCAGTTGCCAATGAGCAGTTCTTC. This encodes CSASPVANEQFF.

This clonotype was recorded at least ten times. The chain employs TRBV7-3 and TRBJ2-3; 8 bases match TRBD2. V shed 4 bases and J 7 bases; nucleotides not matched to a gene: 7. The germline CDR1 and CDR2 sequences are SGHTA and FQGTGA. The CDR3 covers 14 residues. This chain's CDR3 is CASSSSGRTNTQYF. The CDR3 DNA reads as TGTGCCAGCAGCTCAAGCGGGAGAACAAATACGCAGTATTTT.

This clonotype was counted at least ten times. The rearrangement uses TRBV20-1 and TRBJ2-7; D gene ambiguous. The CDR3 sequence is 13 residues long. CDR1 and CDR2 from the germline V gene are DFQATT and SNEGSKA (reference sequence). V was cut by 1 base and J by 4 bases, with 11 bases left in between. The CDR3 sequence is CSARGPTRYEQYF. Here the CDR3 DNA reads TGCAGTGCTAGAGGGCCTACTCGGTACGAGCAGTACTTC.

There are a few counts of this clonotype. The rearrangement uses TRBV10-3 and TRBJ2-2; D remains unclear. Trimming took 0 bases from V and 6 from J, leaving 14 bases between them. The CDR3 is 16 residues long. Germline CDR1 reads ENHRY; CDR2 reads SYGVKD. As DNA, the CDR3 is TGTGCCATCAGTGAGTCACTCCTTATCCGGTCCGGGGAGCTGTTTTTT. This sequence encodes CAISESLLIRSGELFF.

Sample share makes this clonotype medium-sized. The chain employs TRBV7-6 and TRBJ2-7, with D unclear. Germline values: CDR1 SGHVS, CDR2 FNYEAQ. Trimming left V 5 bases short and J 3 bases short, with 11 bases between. The CDR3 has 13 residues. In DNA, the CDR3 is TGTGCCAGCAGCCCGGGTCCCAACTACGAGCAGTACTTC. Its protein is CASSPGPNYEQYF.

This clonotype was counted ten times or more. V is TRBV12-3 or TRBV12-4 and J is TRBJ2-5, with no clear D. This CDR3 contains 12 residues. The ends were cut back, 2 bases at V and 4 bases at J, with 5 bases in the middle. CDR3 bases: TGTGCCAGCAGTTTAAGGAGAGAGACCCAGTACTTC. Translated, it gives CASSLRRETQYF.

This clonotype is labeled medium-sized. J is TRBJ2-3 and V is TRBV27, with D hard to call. The length of the CDR3 is 13 residues. Germline V gene sequence: CDR1 MNHEY, CDR2 SMNVEV (reference sequence). The V gene lost 4 bases and the J gene lost 4 bases, with 9 bases spanning the gap. The CDR3 region has the DNA TGTGCCAGCAGTTCCCTCCCCCCAGATACGCAGTATTTT. Encoded protein: CASSSLPPDTQYF.

The J gene is TRBJ2-1, the V gene TRBV15; 11 bases map to TRBD2. CDR3 length: 13 residues. Germline-derived CDR1 and CDR2 are LNHNV and YYDKDF (reference sequence). Trimming took 3 bases from V and 10 from J; bases not matched to a gene: 2. CDR3 protein: CATSRGLAEEQFF. DNA of the CDR3: TGTGCCACCAGCAGGGGACTAGCGGAAGAGCAGTTCTTC.

This clonotype was picked up a small number of times. The chain combines TRBV11-2 with TRBJ2-3, with D perhaps TRBD2 (6 bases). Germline V lookup: CDR1 SGHAT, CDR2 FQNNGV. This CDR3 comprises 16 residues. Trimming shortened V by 3 bases and J by 0 bases, and 13 bases separated the two germline ends. In DNA, the CDR3 is TGTGCCAGCAGCTTGGCCTCTAGCGCGAGCACAGATACGCAGTATTTT. The encoded protein is CASSLASSASTDTQYF.

This clonotype came up many times. The rearrangement links TRBV6-5 to TRBJ2-7; D may be TRBD1 (6 bases). V shed 0 bases and J shed 4 bases, with 13 bases lying between them. The germline CDR1 and CDR2 sequences are MNHEY and SVGAGI. The CDR3 is made up of 15 amino acids. The CDR3 DNA is TGTGCCAGCAGTTACTCGACAGGACCTCTATACGAGCAGTACTTC. Translating gives CASSYSTGPLYEQYF.

The chain uses TRBV2 and TRBJ1-5; D possibly corresponds to TRBD1 (5 bases). Germline CDR1 SNHLY, CDR2 FYNNEI. The CDR3 totals 14 residues. V gave up 3 bases and J gave up 6 bases, with 12 bases separating them. The DNA of the CDR3 is TGTGCCAGCAGTGAGGGTCAGGGCTCTCAGCCCCAGCATTTT. Amino acids: CASSEGQGSQPQHF.

This sequence joins TRBV29-1 and TRBJ2-6; tentative D call: TRBD1 (6 bases). CDR1 and CDR2 (germline): SQVTM, ANQGSEA. Deletions cut 7 bases from V and 6 bases from J, with 7 bases between. The CDR3 has 11 residues. CDR3 in DNA: TGCAGCGGACAGGAGGCCAACGTCCTGACTTTC. Protein product: CSGQEANVLTF.

This clonotype showed up many times. V and J are TRBV10-3 and TRBJ1-5; D remains unclear. The germline V and J ends were trimmed by 1 base and 3 bases, with 10 bases remaining between them. CDR3 length: 15 residues. Germline CDR1 and CDR2: ENHRY and SYGVKD. CDR3 nucleotide sequence: TGTGCCATCAGTGAGTTGGCAGATTCCAATCAGCCCCAGCATTTT. Encoded protein: CAISELADSNQPQHF.

This clonotype was seen at least ten times. The chain uses TRBV28 and TRBJ2-2; unclear D gene. V lost 3 bases and J lost 2, with 7 bases in between. Per the germline V gene, CDR1 is MDHEN and CDR2 is SYDVKM. The CDR3 extends over 14 amino acids. The CDR3 nucleotides are TGTGCCAGCAGTTTCGAGGAAAACACCGGGGAGCTGTTTTTT. It encodes CASSFEENTGELFF.

The table lists this clonotype with a few counts. The chain recombines TRBV30 with TRBJ1-6; possible D gene TRBD1, 5 bases. This CDR3 has 13 residues. V lost 4 bases to trimming and J lost 7 bases, with 11 bases between them. From germline, CDR1 is GTSNPN and CDR2 SVGIG (reference sequence). This CDR3 is CAWNRDLNSPLHF. CDR3 coding DNA: TGTGCCTGGAATCGGGACCTAAATTCACCCCTCCACTTT.